A selection of T cell receptor beta chains follows, all from one sample in a study of T cell responses to AZD1222 COVID-19 vaccine. Sequencing was performed with immunoSEQ multiplex PCR; in TCRdb, only in-frame clones are kept and a portion is missing. The sample lists fewer than 150,000 clones, more than 85% occurring once. Sequenced material: peripheral blood, taken on day 0 of AZD1222 vaccination. The origin of the receptors is an adult in good health. Both conserved end residues are part of each CDR3. The D gene is left open where the match is weak.

j_gene: TRBJ2-5; v_gene: TRBV9; d_gene: -; CDR3aa: CASSRDSQETQYF; CDR3nt: TGTGCCAGCAGTCGCGACAGCCAAGAGACCCAGTACTTC
j_gene: TRBJ1-2; v_gene: TRBV18; d_gene: -; CDR3aa: CASSPPGTPDYGYTF; CDR3nt: TGTGCCAGCTCACCGCCCGGGACTCCTGACTATGGCTACACCTTC
j_gene: TRBJ2-4; v_gene: TRBV6-2/TRBV6-3; d_gene: -; CDR3aa: CASSYKGVSLAKNIQYF; CDR3nt: TGTGCCAGCAGTTACAAAGGGGTCTCGCTAGCCAAAAACATTCAGTACTTC
j_gene: TRBJ1-2; v_gene: TRBV27; d_gene: -; CDR3aa: CASSSTTGGRLGSNYGYTF; CDR3nt: TGTGCCAGCAGCTCTACAACGGGGGGGAGGCTTGGTTCCAACTATGGCTACACCTTC
j_gene: TRBJ2-2; v_gene: TRBV29-1; d_gene: -; CDR3aa: CSVADGSTGELFF; CDR3nt: TGCAGCGTTGCGGACGGTTCCACCGGGGAGCTGTTTTTT
j_gene: TRBJ1-1; v_gene: TRBV12-2; d_gene: -; CDR3aa: CASRLGTDTEAFF; CDR3nt: TGTGCAAGTCGCTTGGGGACTGACACTGAAGCTTTCTTT
j_gene: TRBJ1-1; v_gene: TRBV5-4; d_gene: -; CDR3aa: CASSVDSNTEAFF; CDR3nt: TGTGCCAGCAGCGTGGACTCGAACACTGAAGCTTTCTTT
j_gene: TRBJ2-3; v_gene: TRBV11-3; d_gene: TRBD2; CDR3aa: CASSTGTSGNSDTQYF; CDR3nt: TGTGCCAGCAGCACCGGGACTAGCGGGAACTCAGATACGCAGTATTTT
j_gene: TRBJ1-5; v_gene: TRBV6-5; d_gene: -; CDR3aa: CASMYTGWVQPQHF; CDR3nt: TGTGCCAGCATGTATACGGGGTGGGTCCAGCCCCAGCATTTT
j_gene: TRBJ1-5; v_gene: TRBV28; d_gene: TRBD1; CDR3aa: CASSPPRTGGNQPQHF; CDR3nt: TGTGCCAGCAGTCCCCCGCGGACAGGTGGTAATCAGCCCCAGCATTTT
j_gene: TRBJ1-1; v_gene: TRBV5-4; d_gene: -; CDR3aa: CASSLAQNTEAFF; CDR3nt: TGTGCCAGCAGCTTGGCACAAAACACTGAAGCTTTCTTT